The next 13 T cell receptor beta chains were all read from a single sample in a study of Ad26.COV2.S vaccination and SARS-CoV-2 variants. The treatment was: some 20 received Ad26.COV2.S at low or high dose, single or two shots; about five received placebo; per-sample allocation not given. Sampling occurred on day 63 after the first vaccine or placebo injection. Only in-frame clones appear in the TCRdb table, and some are missing; sequencing was by immunoSEQ multiplex PCR. The table includes around 340,000 clones, around 89% detected once. Sequenced here: peripheral blood, sampled in a trial of Ad26.COV2.S vaccine versus placebo. Source of these receptors: a person between 18 and 65 years old who received the Ad26.COV2.S COVID-19 vaccine or a placebo.

The rearrangement links TRBV7-9 to TRBJ2-2; 7 nucleotides match TRBD1. The CDR3 sequence is 15 residues long. Losses at the gene ends were 1 base for V and 4 bases for J; bases not matched to a gene: 3. Per the germline V gene, CDR1 is SEHNR and CDR2 is FQNEAQ (reference sequence). CDR3 coding DNA: TGTGCCAGCAGCTTAGGAGACAGGGCCACCGGGGAGCTGTTTTTT. Protein sequence: CASSLGDRATGELFF.

The V and J genes are TRBV6-5 and TRBJ1-6; 7 positions match TRBD1. Trimming took 1 base from V and 7 from J; bases not matched to a gene: 7. This CDR3 has 16 amino acids. Germline V CDR1 and CDR2: MNHEY, SVGAGI. The CDR3 DNA is TGTGCCAGCAGTTACTACTTGGACAGGCTAAATTCACCCCTCCACTTT. This codes for CASSYYLDRLNSPLHF.

This chain connects TRBV7-3 to TRBJ2-2; 12 bases line up with TRBD1. CDR1 is SGHTA and CDR2 is FQGTGA in the germline V gene. After removal of 5 bases from V and 2 bases from J, the junction contained 6 bases not matched to a gene. CDR3 length: 17 residues. The CDR3 region is CASSPGTGGENTGELFF. The CDR3, as DNA: TGTGCCAGCAGCCCCGGGACAGGGGGCGAAAACACCGGGGAGCTGTTTTTT.

The chain combines TRBV4-2 with TRBJ2-2; TRBD1 matches at 9 bases. Trimming at V came to 0 bases and at J to 6 bases, leaving 8 bases not matched to a gene. Looked up from germline, CDR1 is LGHNA and CDR2 is YNFKEQ. The CDR3 spans 17 residues. For the CDR3, the DNA is TGTGCCAGCAGCCAAGATCTGACAGGGGGTATAGCCGGGGAGCTGTTTTTT. Amino acid sequence: CASSQDLTGGIAGELFF.

The rearrangement uses TRBV28 and TRBJ1-5; TRBD1 matches 9 bases. The germline CDR1 and CDR2 sequences are MDHEN and SYDVKM. J gave up 1 base and V 6 bases, and 7 bases lay outside the gene matches. The CDR3 sequence is 16 residues long. The CDR3: CASRLYRGQSNQPQHF. The CDR3 DNA is TGTGCCAGCAGGCTCTACAGGGGGCAGAGCAATCAGCCCCAGCATTTT.

In this sample, this clone turned up a few times. The chain has TRBV4-3 and TRBJ2-7; 7 positions agree with TRBD2. Germline V CDR1 and CDR2: LGHNA, YSLEER. This CDR3 has 14 amino acids. J lost 4 bases, V lost 1 base, and 4 bases had no gene match. For the CDR3, the DNA is TGCGCCAGCAGCCAAGTTTCCGGGGGGTACGAGCAGTACTTC. This encodes CASSQVSGGYEQYF.

The gene calls are TRBV7-3 and TRBJ1-3; possibly TRBD1 for D (5 bases). Trimming took off 0 bases at V and 2 bases at J, with 8 bases between the two ends. This CDR3 is 15 amino acids long. Germline lookup yields CDR1 SGHTA and CDR2 FQGTGA. The CDR3: CASSLTGVPGNTIYF. Here the CDR3 DNA reads TGTGCCAGCAGCTTAACAGGGGTTCCTGGAAACACCATATATTTT.

This chain uses TRBV7-9 with TRBJ2-5; 9 bases align to TRBD2. CDR1 SEHNR and CDR2 FQNEAQ come from the germline V gene (reference sequence). The V and J ends lost 0 bases and 4 bases, in that order; junction bases with no gene match: 6. This CDR3 has 16 residues. The CDR3 coding sequence is TGTGCCAGCAGCTTAGCCCGCGGGAGGGCTAGAGAGACCCAGTACTTC. Translation: CASSLARGRARETQYF. The whole variable domain, remainder taken from reference TRBV7-9 and TRBJ2-5, is DTGVSQNPRHKITKRGQNVTFRCDPISEHNRLYWYRQTLGQGPEFLTYFQNEAQLEKSRLLSDRFSAERPKGSFSTLEIQRTEQGDSAMYLCASSLARGRARETQYFGPGTRLLVL.

The gene calls are TRBV2 and TRBJ1-1; D is perhaps TRBD1 (5 bases). The length of the CDR3 is 13 residues. The germline V gene encodes CDR1 SNHLY and CDR2 FYNNEI. V lost 7 bases to trimming and J lost 5 bases, with 14 bases between them. The DNA of the CDR3 is TGTGCCAGCAAGTTATCCAGGGAGACTGAAGCTTTCTTT. Translation gives CASKLSRETEAFF. The full variable domain, completed using reference TRBV2 and TRBJ1-1, is EPEVTQTPSHQVTQMGQEVILRCVPISNHLYFYWYRQILGQKVEFLVSFYNNEISEKSEIFDDQFSVERPDGSNFTLKIRSTKLEDSAMYFCASKLSRETEAFFGQGTRLTVV.

V usage is TRBV19 and J usage is TRBJ1-2; tentative D call: TRBD1 (6 bases). Germline V gives CDR1 LNHDA, CDR2 SQIVND (reference sequence). V shed 8 bases and J shed 3 bases, with 13 bases lying between them. CDR3 length equals 13 residues. The CDR3 bases are TGTGCCAGTGCGGCGGGGGCACACTATGGCTACACCTTC. Its protein product is CASAAGAHYGYTF.

This clone was seen a single time. The chain recombines TRBV9 with TRBJ2-2; 8 bases align to TRBD2. Germline V gives CDR1 SGDLS, CDR2 YYNGEE. The CDR3 runs 15 residues. CDR3 sequence (DNA): TGTGCGAGCGGGGGCGAGATGCTGAACACCGGGGAGCTGTTTTTT. Its translation is CASGGEMLNTGELFF.

The chain carries TRBV5-6 and TRBJ1-5; 10 bases align to TRBD1. The V segment lost 2 bases and the J segment 4 bases; nucleotides outside the gene matches: 3. The CDR3 sequence is 15 residues long. CDR1 SGHDT and CDR2 YYEEEE come from the germline V gene. The CDR3 DNA follows: TGTGCCAGCAGCTTCGGGGGACAGGGGAATCAGCCCCAGCATTTT. Its translation: CASSFGGQGNQPQHF.

This clone was counted once. The chain employs TRBV27 and TRBJ2-7, with D unresolved. The V and J ends lost 4 bases and 4 bases respectively, with 11 bases between them. The CDR3 contains 13 residues. Germline assignment: CDR1 MNHEY and CDR2 SMNVEV (reference sequence). The CDR3 here is CASSSHKGYEQYF. The DNA of the CDR3 is TGTGCCAGCAGTTCCCACAAGGGTTACGAGCAGTACTTC.